These 22 T cell receptor beta chains came from one sample sequenced in a study of blood T cell repertoires in COVID-19. Here immunoSEQ multiplex PCR was the method, and the copy in TCRdb shows in-frame clones only, minus some. This sample has about 290,000 clones, with over 85% found just once. What was sequenced was peripheral blood. These receptors all come from a woman aged 25 to 45 with COVID-19, enrolled during active disease.

This clone appeared a single time. This chain joins TRBV7-9 and TRBJ2-7, with D possibly TRBD2 on 5 matching bases. There are 16 residues in the CDR3. Germline lookup yields CDR1 SEHNR and CDR2 FQNEAQ (reference sequence). The V and J ends lost 5 bases and 4 bases respectively, with 21 bases between them. This CDR3 reads CASSRAVAGDQYEQYF. The CDR3 DNA sequence: TGTGCCAGCAGCCGCGCGGTCGCCGGGGATCAGTACGAGCAGTACTTC.

The CDR3 spells CASSSLQTGRNIQYF. The CDR3 DNA follows: TGTGCCAGCAGCTCTCTGCAGACAGGGCGAAACATTCAGTACTTC. The chain combines TRBV11-2 with TRBJ2-4; 7 nucleotides match TRBD1. There are 15 residues in the CDR3. Germline trimming cut 4 bases from V and 6 bases from J; bases unmatched to any gene: 9. Germline CDR1 reads SGHAT; CDR2 reads FQNNGV.

The chain links TRBV4-1 to TRBJ2-7, with D perhaps TRBD2 (7 bases). This CDR3 spans 15 amino acids. Germline V CDR1 and CDR2: MGHRA, YSYEKL. V was trimmed by 2 bases and J by 3 bases, leaving 14 bases between them. CDR3 DNA: TGCGCCAGCAGCCAATGGGGGGGGGCTTTCTACGAGCAGTACTTC. Its translation is CASSQWGGAFYEQYF.

The V gene is TRBV19, the J gene TRBJ1-6; possible D gene TRBD1, 6 bases. Germline CDR1 and CDR2: LNHDA and SQIVND (reference sequence). The CDR3 is 15 residues long. V lost 3 bases and J lost 6, with 12 bases in between. The CDR3 bases are TGTGCCAGTAGTATGTTGGACAGCACTAATTCACCCCTCCACTTT. Its translation is CASSMLDSTNSPLHF.

This chain joins TRBV5-6 and TRBJ1-2; 8 nucleotides agree with TRBD1. J gave up 6 bases and V 4 bases, and 5 bases lay outside the gene matches. The length of the CDR3 is 13 residues. Germline CDR1 SGHDT, CDR2 YYEEEE. The CDR3 DNA is TGTGCCAGCAGCCTGGACAGGGTGGATGGCTACACCTTC. As protein: CASSLDRVDGYTF.

J is TRBJ1-1 and V is TRBV27; D may be TRBD1 (5 bases). The germline CDR1 and CDR2 sequences are MNHEY and SMNVEV (reference sequence). The CDR3 contains 13 residues. V was cut by 2 bases and J by 3 bases, with 7 bases left in between. The CDR3 region is CASSLRRDTEAFF. The CDR3 DNA follows: TGTGCCAGCAGTTTACGCAGGGACACTGAAGCTTTCTTT.

This chain links TRBV19 with TRBJ2-2, with 7 bases matching TRBD1. Looked up from germline, CDR1 is LNHDA and CDR2 is SQIVND (reference sequence). The ends lost 7 bases at V and 6 bases at J; junction bases unmatched: 8. The CDR3 loop spans 14 amino acids. CDR3 bases: TGTGCCAGTAATTTGGGTAGGGGGCCCGGGGAGCTGTTTTTT. Protein: CASNLGRGPGELFF.

The chain recombines TRBV6-2 or TRBV6-3 with TRBJ2-7; TRBD1 might be the D (6 bases). The germline CDR1 and CDR2 sequences are MNHEY and SVGEGT. V lost 5 bases, J lost 4 bases, and 9 bases lay in between. The CDR3 is made up of 12 amino acids. The CDR3 spells CASSDTGYEQYF. CDR3 nucleotide sequence: TGTGCCAGCAGTGACACAGGGTACGAGCAGTACTTC.

The genes are TRBV12-3 or TRBV12-4 and TRBJ1-6; D ambiguous. V lost 6 bases, J lost 9 bases, and 12 bases lay in between. The CDR3 extends over 13 amino acids. The CDR3 loop reads CASSPETGSPLHF. The DNA of the CDR3 is TGTGCCAGCAGCCCGGAAACGGGTTCACCCCTCCACTTT.

The chain carries TRBV6-1 and TRBJ1-6, with D possibly TRBD1 on 6 matching bases. Trimming took off 1 base at V and 11 bases at J, with 9 bases between the two ends. The length of the CDR3 is 13 residues. Per germline, CDR1 MNHNS and CDR2 SASEGT. The CDR3 loop is CASSEEQGPPLHF. For the CDR3, the DNA is TGTGCCAGCAGTGAAGAACAGGGACCACCCCTCCACTTT.

This sequence joins TRBV5-4 and TRBJ2-7; 10 bases align to TRBD1. CDR3 length: 14 amino acids. J gave up 2 bases and V 4 bases, and 3 bases lay outside the gene matches. The germline CDR1 and CDR2 sequences are SGHNT and YYREEE (reference sequence). DNA of the CDR3: TGTGCCAGCAGCGGGACAGGGGCCACCTACGAGCAGTACTTC. It yields the protein CASSGTGATYEQYF. Full variable domain (missing parts from reference TRBV5-4 and TRBJ2-7): ETGVTQSPTHLIKTRGQQVTLRCSSQSGHNTVSWYQQALGQGPQFIFQYYREEENGRGNFPPRFSGLQFPNYSSELNVNALELDDSALYLCASSGTGATYEQYFGPGTRLTVT.

The chain is built from TRBV10-1 and TRBJ2-2; 10 nucleotides align to TRBD2. This CDR3 spans 17 amino acids. The V gene end was trimmed by 0 bases and the J gene end by 3 bases; junction bases not matched to a gene: 4. The germline gives CDR1 WNHNN, CDR2 SYGVQD (reference sequence). CDR3 amino acids: CASSESVGLADTGELFF. Here the CDR3 DNA reads TGCGCCAGCAGTGAGTCAGTCGGACTAGCGGACACCGGGGAGCTGTTTTTT.

V gene TRBV6-2 or TRBV6-3 combines with J gene TRBJ2-1; D is unclear. V dropped 6 bases and J dropped 7 bases, with 10 bases sitting between them. From germline, CDR1 is MNHEY and CDR2 SVGEGT. The CDR3 contains 12 residues. CDR3 amino acids: CASSLYTNEQFF. CDR3 DNA sequence: TGTGCCAGCAGCCTCTATACGAATGAGCAGTTCTTC.

This sequence joins TRBV3-1 (or the pseudogene TRBV3-2) and TRBJ2-1, with D uncertain. The ends were cut back, 1 base at V and 14 bases at J, with 15 bases in the middle. The germline V gene has CDR1 LGHDT and CDR2 YNNKEL (reference sequence). The CDR3 extends over 13 amino acids. The CDR3 DNA is TGTGCCAGCAGCCAAGTCAGGCCCCCGAAGAAGTTCTTC. The encoded protein is CASSQVRPPKKFF.

The genes are TRBV27 and TRBJ1-5; 8 bases match TRBD1. V shed 5 bases, J shed 5 bases, and the junction held 5 bases outside the gene matches. Germline loops: CDR1 MNHEY, CDR2 SMNVEV (reference sequence). CDR3 length equals 14 residues. DNA of the CDR3: TGTGCCAGCAGTCCAGGGGGCCGAGATCAGCCCCAGCATTTT. Translating it yields CASSPGGRDQPQHF.

This chain uses TRBV4-1 with TRBJ1-2; D perhaps matches TRBD1 (5 bases). Germline V gives CDR1 MGHRA, CDR2 YSYEKL. Trimming removed 0 bases from V and 4 bases from J, with 12 bases in between. The CDR3 is 15 residues long. The CDR3 coding sequence is TGCGCCAGCAGCCAAGAAAGGGGCCTTACCTATGGCTACACCTTC. It encodes CASSQERGLTYGYTF.

The chain is built from TRBV3-1 (or the pseudogene TRBV3-2) and TRBJ2-1; tentatively, D is TRBD2 (5 bases). Germline CDR1 and CDR2: LGHDT and YNNKEL (reference sequence). Trimming pared 1 base from V and 8 bases from J, leaving 15 bases between. The CDR3 spans 15 residues. CDR3 protein: CASSQVVGGIDEQFF. The CDR3 DNA reads TGTGCCAGCAGCCAAGTAGTTGGAGGAATCGATGAGCAGTTCTTC.

The chain uses TRBV1 and TRBJ2-7; the DNA was not used to check the table's D call, TRBD2. TRBV1 is described as a pseudogene. The CDR3 consists of 14 residues. CDR3 amino acids: CTSRSGTRAYEQYF. The DNA of the CDR3 is TGCACCAGCAGATCCGGGACTAGGGCCTACGAGCAGTACTTC.

In nucleotides, the CDR3 is TGCGCCAGCAGCCTGGACAGAGTCGGAAACAATTCACCCCTCCACTTT. The encoded protein is CASSLDRVGNNSPLHF. The V gene is TRBV5-1, the J gene TRBJ1-6; weak D call: TRBD1 (6 bases). The V gene lost 4 bases and the J gene lost 7 bases, with 18 bases spanning the gap. The CDR3 covers 16 residues. CDR1 SGHRS and CDR2 YFSETQ come from the germline V gene.

This clone appeared a single time. The rearrangement joins TRBV19 to TRBJ2-1; a possible D gene is TRBD1 (5 bases). The germline V and J ends were trimmed by 3 bases and 7 bases, with 16 bases remaining between them. Germline CDR1 and CDR2: LNHDA and SQIVND (reference sequence). The CDR3 length is 15 residues. As DNA, the CDR3 is TGTGCCAGTAGTATCGTAGGGCAGGGAAGGAATGAGCAGTTCTTC. Its protein is CASSIVGQGRNEQFF.

The chain couples TRBV5-8 to TRBJ1-1, with D unresolved. CDR1 is SGHTS, CDR2 YDEGEE, per germline. The CDR3 loop spans 10 amino acids. V dropped 3 bases and J dropped 9 bases, with 6 bases sitting between them. CDR3 DNA sequence: TGTGCCAGCAGCTCCTTTAAAGCTTTCTTT. This encodes CASSSFKAFF.

The genes are TRBV7-9 and TRBJ2-1; the match to TRBD2 covers 10 bases. The CDR3 extends over 18 amino acids. V was clipped by 5 bases and J by 7 bases; unmatched bases: 17. Germline assignment: CDR1 SEHNR and CDR2 FQNEAQ (reference sequence). This CDR3 reads CASSHIAGGNSPGNEQFF. In DNA form, the CDR3 reads TGTGCCAGCAGCCATATAGCGGGGGGCAACTCTCCGGGTAATGAGCAGTTCTTC.